The clone carrying this TCR beta chain was counted at least ten times. The CDR3 loop spans 19 amino acids. Germline CDR1 SGHVS, CDR2 FQNEAQ. The V gene end was trimmed by 6 bases and the J gene end by 7 bases; junction bases not matched to a gene: 17. This record comes from a study of identical twins. One entry per CDR3 protein results from TCRdb running MiXCR on the 5' RACE reads. The sample has approximately 890,000 distinct CDR3 sequences; 9% to 15% are singletons. The same specimen was also included in a second study, on yellow fever vaccine responses in identical twins.

The rearrangement links TRBV7-8 to TRBJ2-1; TRBD2 matches 14 bases. The sample consisted of PBMCs. The sequence came from a woman between 18 and 29 years old in good health. The CDR3 bases are TGTGCCAGCAGACGAATAGGGACTAGCGGGGGATCATCCGCAAATGAGCAGTTCTTC. It translates to CASRRIGTSGGSSANEQFF.